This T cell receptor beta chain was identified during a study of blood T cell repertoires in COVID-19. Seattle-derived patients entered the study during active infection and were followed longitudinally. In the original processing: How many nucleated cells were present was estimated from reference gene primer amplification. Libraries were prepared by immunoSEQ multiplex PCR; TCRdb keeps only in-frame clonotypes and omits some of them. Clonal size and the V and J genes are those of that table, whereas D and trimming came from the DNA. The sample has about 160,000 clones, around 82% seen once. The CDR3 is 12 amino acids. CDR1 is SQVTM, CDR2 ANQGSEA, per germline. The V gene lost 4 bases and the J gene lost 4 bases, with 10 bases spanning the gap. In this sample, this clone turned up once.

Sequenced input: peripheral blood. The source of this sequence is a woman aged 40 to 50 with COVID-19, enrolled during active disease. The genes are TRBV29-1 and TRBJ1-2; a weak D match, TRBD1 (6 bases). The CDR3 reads CSVATGIYGYTF. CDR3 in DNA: TGCAGCGTTGCTACAGGGATCTATGGCTACACCTTC.